This TCR beta chain was documented in a study of cytomegalovirus exposure and HLA in healthy donors. Of note for this clone: Its specificity is not known.

Germline CDR1 MNHEY, CDR2 SVGAGI. There are 15 residues in the CDR3. The trim removed 5 bases at V and 4 bases at J, leaving 5 bases unmatched. Those who donated were healthy bone marrow donors. Notes on the study in general: In a later analysis, specific HLA alleles were associated with 15,000 to 20,000 TCR beta sequences at a 0.05 false discovery rate. Later analysis suggested most CMV-associated TCR beta chains were HLA-restricted. Later, an analysis showed that TCR beta chains associated with HLA were more clonally expanded than others that were equally common.

The PCR used 60 Vbeta and 13 Jbeta primers. Assay: immunoSEQ multiplex PCR; the TCRdb copy retains only in-frame clones and omits some. Of fewer than 130,000 clones in the sample, approximately 78% were seen once. The sequence came from a young woman in good health and CMV-seronegative. This chain links TRBV6-5 with TRBJ2-1, with 10 bases matching TRBD1. Sequencing was performed on PBMCs. CDR3 amino acids: CASSRTGGSYNEQFF. DNA for the CDR3: TGTGCCAGCAGTCGGACAGGGGGAAGTTACAATGAGCAGTTCTTC.